One and the same sample provided the 5 T cell receptor beta chains below, sequenced in a study of PD-1 blockade in classical Hodgkin lymphoma. Here immunoSEQ multiplex PCR was the method, and the copy in TCRdb shows in-frame clones only, minus some. Counted here are some 24,000 clones, around 80% occurring once; the ten biggest clones make up 6.7%. No patient escaped relapse after autologous stem cell transplantation, and brentuximab vedotin exposure varied. Sample: peripheral blood mononuclear cells (PBMCs), taken at baseline. These receptors all come from a human donor with classical Hodgkin lymphoma.

The rearrangement links TRBV7-8 to TRBJ1-4, with 7 nucleotides matching TRBD1. Germline CDR1 SGHVS, CDR2 FQNEAQ. The CDR3 extends over 15 amino acids. V was clipped by 5 bases and J by 8 bases; unmatched bases: 11. The CDR3 DNA sequence: TGTGCCAGCAGCCAATTCAGGGGGACTGGAGAAAAACTGTTTTTT. It translates to CASSQFRGTGEKLFF.

The V gene is TRBV9, the J gene TRBJ1-2; 9 bases are a match to TRBD1. The CDR3 is 20 amino acids. Germline-derived CDR1 and CDR2 are SGDLS and YYNGEE. The V and J ends lost 0 bases and 4 bases, in that order; junction bases with no gene match: 19. CDR3 DNA: TGTGCCAGCAGCGTAGGTTACGGGACAGGGATGGTGGAAGTTGTCTATGGCTACACCTTC. Its protein is CASSVGYGTGMVEVVYGYTF.

This clone was observed a single time. V and J are TRBV7-2 and TRBJ2-3; 9 nucleotides line up with TRBD2. The CDR3 is 16 residues long. The germline gives CDR1 SGHTA, CDR2 FQGNSA. V lost 1 base, J lost 5 bases, and 7 bases stayed unmatched. The CDR3 reads CASSLDSGGMKDTQYF. The CDR3 DNA follows: TGTGCCAGCAGCTTAGATAGCGGGGGCATGAAAGATACGCAGTATTTT.

This chain uses TRBV9 with TRBJ2-3; 9 nucleotides agree with TRBD2. After removal of 4 bases from V and 4 bases from J, the junction contained 13 bases not matched to a gene. The CDR3 length is 17 residues. Germline V CDR1 and CDR2: SGDLS, YYNGEE. The CDR3 DNA reads TGTGCCAGCAGCCCAAGATCGGATGCGGGGGGGGCAGATACGCAGTATTTT. It encodes CASSPRSDAGGADTQYF.

The V gene is TRBV4-2, the J gene TRBJ2-3; 8 bases line up with TRBD2. Losses at the gene ends were 0 bases for V and 0 bases for J; bases not matched to a gene: 5. The CDR3 is 17 amino acids. Germline loops: CDR1 LGHNA, CDR2 YNFKEQ. The CDR3 loop reads CASSQDGPSGSTDTQYF. Written as DNA, the CDR3 is TGTGCCAGCAGCCAAGATGGGCCTAGCGGGAGCACAGATACGCAGTATTTT.